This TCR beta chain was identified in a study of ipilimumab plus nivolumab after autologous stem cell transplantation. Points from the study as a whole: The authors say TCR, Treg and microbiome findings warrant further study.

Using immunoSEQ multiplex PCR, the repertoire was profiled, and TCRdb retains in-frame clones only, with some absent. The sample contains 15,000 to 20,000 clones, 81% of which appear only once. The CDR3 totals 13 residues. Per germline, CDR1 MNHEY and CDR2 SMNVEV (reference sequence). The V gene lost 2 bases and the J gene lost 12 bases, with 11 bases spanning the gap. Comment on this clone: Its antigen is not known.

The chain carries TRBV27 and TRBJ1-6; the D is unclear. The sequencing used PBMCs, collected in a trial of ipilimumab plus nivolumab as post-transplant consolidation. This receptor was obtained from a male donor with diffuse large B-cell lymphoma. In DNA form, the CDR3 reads TGTGCCAGCAGTTTAGTCGCAGACCTACCCCTCCACTTT. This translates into CASSLVADLPLHF.